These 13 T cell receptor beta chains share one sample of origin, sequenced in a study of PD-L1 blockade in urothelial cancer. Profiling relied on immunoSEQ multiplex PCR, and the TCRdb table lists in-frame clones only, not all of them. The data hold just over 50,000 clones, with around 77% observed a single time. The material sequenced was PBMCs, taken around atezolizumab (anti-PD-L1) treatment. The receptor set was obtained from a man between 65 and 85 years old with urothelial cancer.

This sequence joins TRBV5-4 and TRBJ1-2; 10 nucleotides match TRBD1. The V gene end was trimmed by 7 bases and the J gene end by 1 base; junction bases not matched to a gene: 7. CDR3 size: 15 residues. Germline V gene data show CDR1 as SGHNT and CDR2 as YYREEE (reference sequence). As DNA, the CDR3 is TGTGCCAGCTCCGACCGGGACAGGGGTAACTATGGCTACACCTTC. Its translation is CASSDRDRGNYGYTF.

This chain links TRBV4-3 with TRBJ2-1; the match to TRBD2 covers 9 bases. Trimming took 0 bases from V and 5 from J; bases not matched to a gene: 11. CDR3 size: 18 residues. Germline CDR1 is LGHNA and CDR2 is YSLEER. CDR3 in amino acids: CASSQDWIAGVVHNEQFF. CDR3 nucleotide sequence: TGCGCCAGCAGCCAAGATTGGATAGCGGGGGTCGTCCACAATGAGCAGTTCTTC.

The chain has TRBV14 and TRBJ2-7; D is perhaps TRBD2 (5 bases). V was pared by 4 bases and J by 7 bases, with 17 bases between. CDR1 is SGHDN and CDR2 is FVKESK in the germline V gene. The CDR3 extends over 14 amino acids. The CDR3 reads CASSPSRAYGEQYF. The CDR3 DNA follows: TGTGCCAGCAGCCCCTCGCGGGCCTATGGGGAGCAGTACTTC.

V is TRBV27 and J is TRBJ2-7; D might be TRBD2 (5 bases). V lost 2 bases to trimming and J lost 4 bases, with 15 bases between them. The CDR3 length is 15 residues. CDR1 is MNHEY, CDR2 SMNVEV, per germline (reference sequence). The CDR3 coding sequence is TGTGCCAGCAGTTTAGTTGCAGGAAGAGGGTACGAGCAGTACTTC. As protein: CASSLVAGRGYEQYF.

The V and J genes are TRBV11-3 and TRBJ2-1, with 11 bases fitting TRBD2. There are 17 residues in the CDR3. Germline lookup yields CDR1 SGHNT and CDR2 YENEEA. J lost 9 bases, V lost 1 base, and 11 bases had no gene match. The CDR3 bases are TGTGCCAGCAGCTTAGGGAATATAGCGGGGGGGTATAGTGAGCAGTTCTTC. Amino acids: CASSLGNIAGGYSEQFF.

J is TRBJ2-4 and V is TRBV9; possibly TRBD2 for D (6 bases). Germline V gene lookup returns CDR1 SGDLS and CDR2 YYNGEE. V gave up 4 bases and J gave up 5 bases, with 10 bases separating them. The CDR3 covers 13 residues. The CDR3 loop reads CASSLPGENIQYF. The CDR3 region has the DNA TGTGCCAGCAGCCTACCGGGAGAAAACATTCAGTACTTC.

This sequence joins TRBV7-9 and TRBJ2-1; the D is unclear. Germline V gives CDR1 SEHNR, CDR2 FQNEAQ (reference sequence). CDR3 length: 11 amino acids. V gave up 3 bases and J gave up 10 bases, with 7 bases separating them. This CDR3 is CASSFTREQFF. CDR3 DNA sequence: TGTGCCAGCAGCTTTACGCGGGAGCAGTTCTTC. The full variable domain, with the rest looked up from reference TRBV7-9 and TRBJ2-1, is DTGVSQNPRHKITKRGQNVTFRCDPISEHNRLYWYRQTLGQGPEFLTYFQNEAQLEKSRLLSDRFSAERPKGSFSTLEIQRTEQGDSAMYLCASSFTREQFFGPGTRLTVL.

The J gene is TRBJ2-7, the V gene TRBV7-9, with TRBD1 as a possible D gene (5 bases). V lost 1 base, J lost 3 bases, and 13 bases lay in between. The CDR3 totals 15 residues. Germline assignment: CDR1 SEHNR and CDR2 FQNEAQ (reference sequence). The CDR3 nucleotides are TGTGCCAGCAGCTTAGTGGAGACAGCCATCTACGAGCAGTACTTC. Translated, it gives CASSLVETAIYEQYF.

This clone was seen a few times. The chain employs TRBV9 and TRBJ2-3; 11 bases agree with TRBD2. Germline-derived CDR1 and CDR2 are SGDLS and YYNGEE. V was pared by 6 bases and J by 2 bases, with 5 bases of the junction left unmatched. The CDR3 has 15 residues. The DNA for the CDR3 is TGTGCCAGCACCACACTAGCGGGGGCCACAGATACGCAGTATTTT. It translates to CASTTLAGATDTQYF.

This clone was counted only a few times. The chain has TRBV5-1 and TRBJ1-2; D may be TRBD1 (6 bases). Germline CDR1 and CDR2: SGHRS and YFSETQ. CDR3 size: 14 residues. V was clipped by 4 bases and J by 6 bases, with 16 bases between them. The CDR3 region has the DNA TGCGCCAGCAGCCCTACCCAGGGGAATCATGGCTACACCTTC. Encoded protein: CASSPTQGNHGYTF.

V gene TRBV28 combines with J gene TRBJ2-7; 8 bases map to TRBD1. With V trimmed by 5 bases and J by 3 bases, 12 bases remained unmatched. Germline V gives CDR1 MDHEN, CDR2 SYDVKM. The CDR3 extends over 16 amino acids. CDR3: CASSLSRDRTFYEQYF. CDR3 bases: TGTGCCAGCAGTCTTAGCCGGGACAGGACGTTCTACGAGCAGTACTTC.

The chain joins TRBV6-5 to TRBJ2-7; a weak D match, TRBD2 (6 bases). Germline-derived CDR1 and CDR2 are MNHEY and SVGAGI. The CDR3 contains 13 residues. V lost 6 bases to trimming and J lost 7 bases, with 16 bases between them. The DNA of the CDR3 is TGTGCCAGCAGCCGAGTTAGAGGGACTGAGCAGTACTTC. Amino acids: CASSRVRGTEQYF.

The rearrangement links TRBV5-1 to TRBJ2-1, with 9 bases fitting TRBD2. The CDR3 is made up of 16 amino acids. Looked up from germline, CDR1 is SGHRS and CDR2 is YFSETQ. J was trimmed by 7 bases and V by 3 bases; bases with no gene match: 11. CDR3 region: CASSWRGGAQMNEQFF. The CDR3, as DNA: TGCGCCAGCAGCTGGCGGGGGGGCGCCCAGATGAATGAGCAGTTCTTC.